One and the same sample provided the 23 T cell receptor beta chains below, sequenced in a study of technical replicates of blood from four donors. Using immunoSEQ multiplex PCR, the repertoire was profiled, and TCRdb retains in-frame clones only, with some absent. The data show 100,000 or so clones, with over 95% seen just once and approximately 0.2% held by the top ten. Sequencing was performed on T cells isolated from PBMCs. Source of these receptors: a human donor in good health.

The chain links TRBV7-6 to TRBJ2-5; unclear D gene. Per germline, CDR1 SGHVS and CDR2 FNYEAQ. V shed 2 bases and J shed 4 bases, with 11 bases lying between them. The CDR3 consists of 14 residues. The CDR3 loop reads CASSLSDVRETQYF. In DNA, the CDR3 is TGTGCCAGCAGCTTATCAGATGTCAGAGAGACCCAGTACTTC.

The chain links TRBV19 to TRBJ1-2; TRBD1 matches at 7 bases. The CDR3 is made up of 17 amino acids. V lost 4 bases to trimming and J lost 1 base; unmatched junction nucleotides: 12. Germline V gives CDR1 LNHDA, CDR2 SQIVND (reference sequence). The CDR3 DNA reads as TGTGCCAGTAGTACTGGGACAGCCCAAACTCTTAACTATGGCTACACCTTC. Translating gives CASSTGTAQTLNYGYTF.

The CDR3 here is CASTHGGGPGANVLTF. The CDR3 DNA sequence: TGCGCCAGCACCCACGGGGGGGGACCTGGGGCCAACGTCCTGACTTTC. The J gene is TRBJ2-6, the V gene TRBV4-1; 8 bases map to TRBD2. Germline V gives CDR1 MGHRA, CDR2 YSYEKL. CDR3 length: 16 amino acids. V lost 7 bases and J lost 2; bases outside the gene matches: 7.

The J gene is TRBJ1-2, the V gene TRBV7-9, with D possibly TRBD1 on 5 matching bases. The CDR3 has 15 amino acids. Germline values: CDR1 SEHNR, CDR2 FQNEAQ (reference sequence). V dropped 1 base and J dropped 0 bases, with 9 bases sitting between them. The CDR3 region is CASSLGGSPNYGYTF. The CDR3 DNA sequence: TGTGCCAGCAGCTTAGGGGGCAGCCCTAACTATGGCTACACCTTC.

CDR3 DNA sequence: TGTGCCAGCTCACCGGGGGCCCCCAAAGAGACCCAGTACTTC. Translation: CASSPGAPKETQYF. This sequence joins TRBV18 and TRBJ2-5; tentatively, D is TRBD1 (6 bases). CDR3 length: 14 residues. Germline CDR1 KGHSH, CDR2 LQKENI. Trimming cost V 3 bases and J 3 bases, with 11 bases left between them.

In DNA, the CDR3 is TGCGCCAGCAGCTTTTTTTCAAGCGGAACAACTCCCTACGAGCAGTACTTC. This encodes CASSFFSSGTTPYEQYF. The V call is TRBV5-1, the J call TRBJ2-7; D may be TRBD2 (5 bases). Trimming cost V 2 bases and J 2 bases, with 20 bases left between them. The CDR3 runs to 17 residues. Germline-derived CDR1 and CDR2 are SGHRS and YFSETQ.

The chain employs TRBV11-3 and TRBJ1-2; a possible D gene is TRBD1 (6 bases). Trimming cost V 7 bases and J 2 bases, with 20 bases left between them. From germline, CDR1 is SGHNT and CDR2 YENEEA. The CDR3 has 16 amino acids. CDR3 residues: CASTLIRGSKNYGYTF. The CDR3 DNA sequence: TGTGCCAGCACCCTAATCAGGGGATCGAAGAACTATGGCTACACCTTC.

V is TRBV19 and J is TRBJ2-1; a weak D match, TRBD1 (6 bases). The CDR3 length is 12 residues. CDR1 is LNHDA and CDR2 is SQIVND in the germline V gene (reference sequence). V was pared by 6 bases and J by 4 bases, with 7 bases between. CDR3 loop: CASRGQYNEQFF. The CDR3, as DNA: TGTGCCAGTAGGGGACAATACAATGAGCAGTTCTTC.

This chain uses TRBV7-9 with TRBJ2-5, with D tentatively TRBD1 (6 bases). Trimming removed 6 bases from V and 2 bases from J, with 10 bases in between. CDR1 and CDR2 (germline): SEHNR, FQNEAQ (reference sequence). The CDR3 sequence is 13 residues long. CDR3 protein: CASRGHPQETQYF. The CDR3 DNA reads as TGTGCCAGCAGGGGACACCCTCAAGAGACCCAGTACTTC.

This chain uses TRBV13 with TRBJ1-3, with 11 positions matching TRBD1. The V gene's germline CDR1 is PRHDT and CDR2 FYEKMQ (reference sequence). CDR3 size: 16 residues. J was trimmed by 7 bases and V by 5 bases; bases with no gene match: 10. CDR3 in DNA: TGTGCCAGCAGCCCCGGACAGGGGGCTTTCTGGAACACCATATATTTT. Its protein is CASSPGQGAFWNTIYF.

The gene calls are TRBV4-2 and TRBJ2-7; TRBD1 agrees at 7 bases. The CDR3 has 17 amino acids. Germline V lookup: CDR1 LGHNA, CDR2 YNFKEQ. The V and J ends lost 2 bases and 3 bases, in that order; junction bases with no gene match: 13. CDR3 residues: CASSQYHRATGSYEQYF. In nucleotides, the CDR3 is TGTGCCAGCAGCCAATATCACCGAGCGACAGGGAGCTACGAGCAGTACTTC.

CDR3 DNA: TGCGCCAGCAGCCCCCAGACAGGGTCCTACGAGCAGTACTTC. Its protein product is CASSPQTGSYEQYF. The rearrangement uses TRBV4-1 and TRBJ2-7; TRBD1 agrees at 7 bases. The V segment lost 4 bases and the J segment 1 base; nucleotides outside the gene matches: 4. From germline, CDR1 is MGHRA and CDR2 YSYEKL. CDR3 size: 14 residues.

The CDR3 region is CASSQRTGNQPQHF. Written as DNA, the CDR3 is TGTGCCAGCAGCCAACGGACGGGGAATCAGCCCCAGCATTTT. The chain combines TRBV6-6 with TRBJ1-5; D uncertain. CDR1 MNHNY and CDR2 SVGAGI come from the germline V gene (reference sequence). Trimming stripped 6 bases from V and 4 bases from J, with 13 bases between. The CDR3 is made up of 14 amino acids.

V and J are TRBV5-6 and TRBJ2-3; 10 bases are a match to TRBD2. J lost 2 bases, V lost 4 bases, and 7 bases had no gene match. This CDR3 contains 16 residues. Germline V gene data show CDR1 as SGHDT and CDR2 as YYEEEE. The CDR3 protein is CASSLQRGGFTDTQYF. The CDR3 nucleotides are TGTGCCAGCAGCCTACAGCGGGGGGGCTTCACAGATACGCAGTATTTT.

The V and J genes are TRBV5-1 and TRBJ2-7; D might be TRBD2 (6 bases). The germline CDR1 and CDR2 sequences are SGHRS and YFSETQ. V lost 9 bases and J lost 2, with 30 bases in between. CDR3 size: 18 residues. The CDR3 DNA reads TGCGCCACCAGTAAGGACCCCGGAGGGCAGTTTTCCCCCTACGAGCAGTACTTC. Encoded protein: CATSKDPGGQFSPYEQYF.

For this clone: The junction differs from germline at one of its ends, possibly a read error. This sequence joins TRBV11-2 and TRBJ2-5; D remains unclear. The CDR3 runs 14 residues. CDR1 and CDR2 from the germline V gene are SGHAT and FQNNGV. The CDR3 loop is CARSLVTVGRTQYF. CDR3 in DNA: TGTGCCCGCAGCTTAGTAACGGTTGGGCGGACCCAGTACTTC.

CDR3 DNA: TGTGCCAGCAGCCCCCGGACTAGCGGACCCAATGAGCAGTTCTTC. This encodes CASSPRTSGPNEQFF. This sequence joins TRBV7-9 and TRBJ2-1; 10 nucleotides agree with TRBD2. This CDR3 is 15 amino acids long. Germline trimming cut 5 bases from V and 6 bases from J; bases unmatched to any gene: 7. The germline gives CDR1 SEHNR, CDR2 FQNEAQ (reference sequence).

This chain uses TRBV5-4 with TRBJ1-2; D not certain. The CDR3 length is 16 residues. Per the germline V gene, CDR1 is SGHNT and CDR2 is YYREEE (reference sequence). V was trimmed by 0 bases and J by 0 bases, leaving 12 bases between them. The CDR3 DNA reads TGTGCCAGCAGCTTGGCCTCACGAGGCACTAACTATGGCTACACCTTC. Translating it yields CASSLASRGTNYGYTF.

By sample fraction, this clone is medium-sized (0.01 to 0.1%). This rearrangement joins TRBV20-1 to TRBJ1-1; the D is unclear. The CDR3 loop spans 10 amino acids. Trimming took off 0 bases at V and 11 bases at J, with 7 bases between the two ends. Germline CDR1 reads DFQATT; CDR2 reads SNEGSKA (reference sequence). The CDR3 loop is CSAREERAFF. In DNA form, the CDR3 reads TGCAGTGCTAGAGAGGAGAGGGCTTTCTTT.

This rearrangement joins TRBV4-1 to TRBJ2-1; TRBD2 aligns across 7 bases. CDR1 MGHRA and CDR2 YSYEKL come from the germline V gene. V gave up 1 base and J gave up 2 bases; unmatched junction bases: 2. The CDR3 contains 15 residues. This chain's CDR3 is CASSQASGAYNEQFF. CDR3 nucleotide sequence: TGCGCCAGCAGCCAAGCGAGCGGGGCCTACAATGAGCAGTTCTTC.

The chain joins TRBV5-4 to TRBJ2-2; D ambiguous. This CDR3 is built from 13 residues. The V gene's germline CDR1 is SGHNT and CDR2 YYREEE (reference sequence). V gave up 0 bases and J gave up 5 bases, with 5 bases separating them. CDR3: CASSLGQTGELFF. The CDR3 coding sequence is TGTGCCAGCAGCTTGGGCCAGACCGGGGAGCTGTTTTTT.

The CDR3 nucleotides read TGCGCCAGCAGCTATAGGACAGAGAATTACGAGCAGTACTTC. Translation gives CASSYRTENYEQYF. The chain joins TRBV5-1 to TRBJ2-7, with D maybe TRBD1 (6 bases). Germline V gene data show CDR1 as SGHRS and CDR2 as YFSETQ. This CDR3 is 14 amino acids long. The V and J ends lost 3 bases and 4 bases respectively, with 14 bases between them.

About this clone: The sample has other DNA sequences that encode this CDR3 too. The CDR3 nucleotides read TGTGCCAGTAGTATACAGGGGGCATACGAGCAGTACTTC. Translating it yields CASSIQGAYEQYF. The V gene is TRBV19, the J gene TRBJ2-7, with TRBD1 identical over 8 bases. The CDR3 has 13 residues. Per the germline V gene, CDR1 is LNHDA and CDR2 is SQIVND (reference sequence). Unmatched junction bases numbered 1, after V lost 2 bases and J lost 4 bases.